One sample yielded the 23 T cell receptor beta chains listed below, sequenced in a study of shared clonotypes between healthy human individuals. The data were produced by immunoSEQ multiplex PCR, yet TCRdb's version contains in-frame clones alone and is incomplete. The sample holds some 1,100,000 clones, around three quarters seen once. Sequenced material: memory CD4+ T cells from PBMCs. Noted subset: CD45RA-negative fraction. These receptors were obtained from a man between 18 and 29 years old in good health. Some clones in this sample may be carry-over from other donors' samples.

This chain links TRBV27 with TRBJ1-6, with D possibly TRBD1 on 5 matching bases. The germline CDR1 and CDR2 sequences are MNHEY and SMNVEV (reference sequence). V lost 4 bases, J lost 7 bases, and 8 bases lay in between. The CDR3 has 13 amino acids. Here the CDR3 DNA reads TGTGCCAGCAGTTGGGGGGGGAATTCACCCCTCCACTTT. Protein: CASSWGGNSPLHF.

Comments on this clone: A much larger clone differs by one base, so this may be a read error. Other DNA sequences from this sample encode an identical CDR3 as well. The J gene is TRBJ2-3, the V gene TRBV28; TRBD2 matches 10 bases. The germline V gene has CDR1 MDHEN and CDR2 SYDVKM. V shed 5 bases and J 1 base; nucleotides not matched to a gene: 3. CDR3 length equals 15 residues. The CDR3 is CASSPGTSGTDTQYF. DNA for the CDR3: TGTGCCAGCAGTCCCGGGACTAGCGGCACAGATACGCAGTATTTT.

The V gene is TRBV6-6, the J gene TRBJ1-1, with D perhaps matching TRBD1 (5 bases). Germline lookup yields CDR1 MNHNY and CDR2 SVGAGI (reference sequence). The CDR3 length is 14 residues. Trimming cost V 5 bases and J 3 bases, with 13 bases left between them. Written as DNA, the CDR3 is TGTGCCAGCAGTCAATCAGGGCTTGACACTGAAGCTTTCTTT. Encoded protein: CASSQSGLDTEAFF.

The chain uses TRBV18 and TRBJ1-5, with D possibly matching TRBD1 (5 bases). In germline, CDR1 is KGHSH, CDR2 LQKENI. The CDR3 is made up of 14 amino acids. Trimming left V 5 bases short and J 2 bases short, with 10 bases between. In DNA form, the CDR3 reads TGTGCCAGCTCAAAGGGGTCAGGCAATCAGCCCCAGCATTTT. Translating it yields CASSKGSGNQPQHF.

The rearrangement links TRBV9 to TRBJ2-6; D gene uncertain. CDR3 size: 16 residues. From germline, CDR1 is SGDLS and CDR2 YYNGEE. V gave up 0 bases and J gave up 0 bases, with 7 bases separating them. CDR3 sequence (DNA): TGTGCCAGCAGCGTAGGGCAACACTCTGGGGCCAACGTCCTGACTTTC. Its protein is CASSVGQHSGANVLTF.

V gene TRBV30 combines with J gene TRBJ2-7, with 8 bases identical to TRBD2. V was clipped by 3 bases and J by 2 bases; unmatched bases: 6. The CDR3 runs 14 residues. The germline V gene encodes CDR1 GTSNPN and CDR2 SVGIG (reference sequence). CDR3: CAWRLGTSAYEQYF. In nucleotides, the CDR3 is TGTGCCTGGAGATTAGGGACTAGTGCCTACGAGCAGTACTTC.

This clone appeared a single time. This chain joins TRBV6-6 and TRBJ1-5; possible D gene TRBD1, 6 bases. This CDR3 is 15 amino acids long. Looked up from germline, CDR1 is MNHNY and CDR2 is SVGAGI (reference sequence). Trimming removed 6 bases from V and 3 bases from J, with 15 bases in between. For the CDR3, the DNA is TGTGCCAGCAGCATCGGGGGGCAGGACAATCAGCCCCAGCATTTT. This encodes CASSIGGQDNQPQHF.

The chain carries TRBV18 and TRBJ1-2, with 9 nucleotides matching TRBD1. The ends lost 0 bases at V and 8 bases at J; junction bases unmatched: 4. This CDR3 is 14 amino acids long. The germline CDR1 and CDR2 sequences are KGHSH and LQKENI. This chain's CDR3 is CASSPPGQGLGYTF. CDR3 bases: TGTGCCAGCTCACCACCGGGACAGGGTCTCGGCTACACCTTC.

V and J are TRBV15 and TRBJ2-1; possible D gene TRBD2, 6 bases. Trimming pared 6 bases from V and 6 bases from J, leaving 15 bases between. This CDR3 contains 14 residues. Germline V gene sequence: CDR1 LNHNV, CDR2 YYDKDF (reference sequence). The CDR3 reads CATRIGGARNEQFF. For the CDR3, the DNA is TGTGCCACCAGGATCGGAGGGGCGCGCAATGAGCAGTTCTTC.

The chain's CDR3 is CASSQVASPENEQFF. The DNA for the CDR3 is TGTGCCAGCAGCCAAGTGGCTAGCCCAGAGAATGAGCAGTTCTTC. The chain joins TRBV4-2 to TRBJ2-1; the D gene is possibly TRBD2 (5 bases). Germline-derived CDR1 and CDR2 are LGHNA and YNFKEQ. V lost 1 base, J lost 7 bases, and 14 bases lay in between. The CDR3 is 15 residues long.

Many counts were recorded for this clone. This chain uses TRBV4-2 with TRBJ1-1, with D possibly matching TRBD1 (5 bases). Germline values: CDR1 LGHNA, CDR2 YNFKEQ. V lost 1 base and J 4 bases, leaving 10 bases between the germline ends. This CDR3 contains 14 residues. The CDR3 is CASSQAGPGTEAFF. The DNA of the CDR3 is TGTGCCAGCAGCCAAGCGGGGCCGGGCACTGAAGCTTTCTTT.

This chain uses TRBV5-1 with TRBJ1-4; TRBD1 matches 7 bases. The V gene's germline CDR1 is SGHRS and CDR2 YFSETQ. CDR3 size: 16 residues. V gave up 4 bases and J gave up 2 bases; unmatched junction bases: 8. The CDR3 here is CASSPRQGGTNEKLFF. Here the CDR3 DNA reads TGCGCCAGCAGCCCACGACAGGGAGGGACTAATGAAAAACTGTTTTTT.

A remark on this clone: Given a much more abundant clone one base away, this may be a read error. This chain links TRBV5-6 with TRBJ2-2, with D possibly TRBD2 on 5 matching bases. The V gene lost 0 bases and the J gene lost 6 bases, with 6 bases spanning the gap. The CDR3 length is 13 residues. Germline V gene lookup returns CDR1 SGHDT and CDR2 YYEEEE. This CDR3 reads CASSLVGAGELFF. DNA for the CDR3: TGTGCCAGCAGCTTGGTCGGGGCCGGGGAGCTGTTTTTT.

The gene calls are TRBV27 and TRBJ2-1, with D tentatively TRBD1 or TRBD2 (5 bases each). The CDR3 totals 13 residues. Trimming cost V 5 bases and J 9 bases, with 14 bases left between them. Germline CDR1 MNHEY, CDR2 SMNVEV (reference sequence). The CDR3 DNA reads as TGTGCCAGCAGTCGATTTCGAGGGGTTGAGCAGTTCTTC. Translation gives CASSRFRGVEQFF.

The genes are TRBV11-2 and TRBJ2-7; weak D call: TRBD1 (7 bases). With 4 bases removed from V and 6 bases from J, the gap between germline ends came to 16 bases. From germline, CDR1 is SGHAT and CDR2 FQNNGV. CDR3 length: 14 amino acids. The CDR3 DNA follows: TGTGCCAGCAGCTCAAAATACCAGGGGGGCGAGCAGTACTTC. Protein sequence: CASSSKYQGGEQYF.

This clone occurred a few times. This chain joins TRBV28 and TRBJ2-6; the D gene is possibly TRBD1 (6 bases). The V end lost 10 bases, the J end lost 1 base, and 14 bases lay between the germline ends. This CDR3 comprises 15 residues. Looked up from germline, CDR1 is MDHEN and CDR2 is SYDVKM. The CDR3 DNA reads TGTGCCACCGAAACCACAGGGTCTGGGGCCAACGTCCTGACTTTC. It translates to CATETTGSGANVLTF.

V gene TRBV30 combines with J gene TRBJ2-7; 13 bases line up with TRBD2. The germline V gene has CDR1 GTSNPN and CDR2 SVGIG (reference sequence). The CDR3 has 15 residues. Germline trimming cut 2 bases from V and 4 bases from J; bases unmatched to any gene: 5. The chain's CDR3 is CAWSLILAGGYEQYF. The CDR3 DNA is TGTGCCTGGAGTCTCATACTAGCGGGAGGGTACGAGCAGTACTTC.

This chain joins TRBV4-1 and TRBJ1-5; no clear D gene. The CDR3 consists of 15 residues. Trimming removed 1 base from V and 6 bases from J, with 13 bases in between. Germline-derived CDR1 and CDR2 are MGHRA and YSYEKL. CDR3 in amino acids: CASSQGGKGTQPQHF. The DNA for the CDR3 is TGCGCCAGCAGCCAAGGTGGGAAGGGCACTCAGCCCCAGCATTTT.

CDR3: CASRKLAGPTGELFF. The CDR3, as DNA: TGTGCCAGCAGAAAACTAGCGGGTCCCACCGGGGAGCTGTTTTTT. The chain employs TRBV6-1 and TRBJ2-2, with 9 bases identical to TRBD2. The ends lost 6 bases at V and 4 bases at J; junction bases unmatched: 6. The CDR3 is 15 residues long. Looked up from germline, CDR1 is MNHNS and CDR2 is SASEGT.

A note on this clone: This CDR3 is also generated by other DNA sequences in the sample. V gene TRBV6-1 combines with J gene TRBJ2-7; D gene unclear. V shed 3 bases and J shed 4 bases, with 4 bases lying between them. The CDR3 has 11 residues. Germline loops: CDR1 MNHNS, CDR2 SASEGT. CDR3 sequence: CASSERYEQYF. In DNA, the CDR3 is TGTGCCAGCAGTGAGAGGTACGAGCAGTACTTC.

There are a few counts of this clone. V gene TRBV2 combines with J gene TRBJ1-2; D unclear. Germline loops: CDR1 SNHLY, CDR2 FYNNEI. This CDR3 has 14 residues. The V end was cut by 2 bases, the J end by 6 bases, with 13 bases between. Here the CDR3 reads CASSERRTVDGYTF. In nucleotides, the CDR3 is TGTGCCAGCAGTGAACGCAGAACAGTTGATGGCTACACCTTC.

The chain couples TRBV28 to TRBJ1-5; 8 bases fit TRBD1. The trim removed 5 bases at V and 6 bases at J, leaving 12 bases unmatched. This CDR3 comprises 16 residues. In germline, CDR1 is MDHEN, CDR2 SYDVKM. CDR3 sequence: CASSPRGQGQVQPQHF. Written as DNA, the CDR3 is TGTGCCAGCAGTCCCCGCGGACAGGGTCAGGTTCAGCCCCAGCATTTT.

This chain links TRBV5-1 with TRBJ1-1, with D tentatively TRBD1 (6 bases). This CDR3 contains 14 residues. CDR1 SGHRS and CDR2 YFSETQ come from the germline V gene. Trimming stripped 2 bases from V and 4 bases from J, with 12 bases between. The CDR3 DNA is TGCGCCAGCAGCTTCGGGGGGCACGGCACTGAAGCTTTCTTT. It encodes CASSFGGHGTEAFF.